Listed below are T cell receptor beta chains from one sample, sequenced in a study of T cells in Graves' hyperthyroidism and ophthalmopathy. TCRdb re-analysed the multiplex PCR reads in MiXCR, keeping a single row per CDR3 protein. The repertoire has fewer than 900,000 distinct CDR3 sequences, approximately 16% of them found once; the top ten carry under 8.5%. Sequencing was carried out using blood. These receptors came from a man aged 18-30 years with Graves' hyperthyroidism. Both conserved end residues are part of each CDR3. The order of the fields is J gene, V gene, CDR3 protein.

j_call: TRBJ2-1
v_call: TRBV20-1
cdr3_aa: CSAHGNRDEQFF

j_call: TRBJ1-1
v_call: TRBV10-1
cdr3_aa: CASSPSVGQAMNTEAFF

j_call: TRBJ1-2
v_call: TRBV3-1
cdr3_aa: CASSQEGTGLANYGYTF

j_call: TRBJ2-5
v_call: TRBV5-4
cdr3_aa: CASSLFLAGGLQETQYF

j_call: TRBJ2-3
v_call: TRBV12-3/TRBV12-4
cdr3_aa: CASTPLAGGLDTQYF

j_call: TRBJ2-5
v_call: TRBV5-1
cdr3_aa: CASSLGAGAETQYF

j_call: TRBJ2-7
v_call: TRBV28
cdr3_aa: CASSITSGEQYF

j_call: TRBJ2-1
v_call: TRBV7-9
cdr3_aa: CASSLRAGTSGTSEQFF

j_call: TRBJ2-6
v_call: TRBV30
cdr3_aa: CASRFGSGANVLTF

j_call: TRBJ2-1
v_call: TRBV7-9
cdr3_aa: CASSQRLMGPYNEQFF

j_call: TRBJ2-5
v_call: TRBV12-3/TRBV12-4
cdr3_aa: CASSSQGLGETQYF

j_call: TRBJ2-3
v_call: TRBV7-2
cdr3_aa: CASSLAFLATDTQYF

j_call: TRBJ1-1
v_call: TRBV7-8
cdr3_aa: CASSLAGAENTEAFF

j_call: TRBJ1-1
v_call: TRBV19
cdr3_aa: CASSIRGGAEAFF

j_call: TRBJ2-1
v_call: TRBV20-1
cdr3_aa: CSAKLAESSYNEQFF

j_call: TRBJ2-7
v_call: TRBV29-1
cdr3_aa: CSVLTGLASYEQYF

j_call: TRBJ2-7
v_call: TRBV6-2/TRBV6-3
cdr3_aa: CASSPKKGRRREQYF

j_call: TRBJ2-7
v_call: TRBV5-5
cdr3_aa: CASSLPPGQGAREQYF

j_call: TRBJ2-5
v_call: TRBV7-2
cdr3_aa: CASSSHPFLLAGGQETQYF

j_call: TRBJ2-3
v_call: TRBV30
cdr3_aa: CAWTGRSTDTQYF

j_call: TRBJ2-3
v_call: TRBV28
cdr3_aa: CALGWGPTPSTDTQYF

j_call: TRBJ1-1
v_call: TRBV11-3
cdr3_aa: CASSKGREAFF

j_call: TRBJ1-2
v_call: TRBV25-1
cdr3_aa: CASSDLSAGVGYTF

j_call: TRBJ2-4
v_call: TRBV18
cdr3_aa: CASSPPSPKLAGPTLAKNIQYF

j_call: TRBJ2-7
v_call: TRBV12-3/TRBV12-4
cdr3_aa: CASSLSEPYEQYF

j_call: TRBJ1-6
v_call: TRBV28
cdr3_aa: CASSFQGDNSPLHF

j_call: TRBJ2-4
v_call: TRBV30
cdr3_aa: CAWRRTDQNIQYF

j_call: TRBJ1-3
v_call: TRBV9
cdr3_aa: CASSIGTPGNTIYF

j_call: TRBJ2-3
v_call: TRBV27
cdr3_aa: CASISGVSDTQYF

j_call: TRBJ2-5
v_call: TRBV2
cdr3_aa: CASTGRASEQETQYF

j_call: TRBJ2-7
v_call: TRBV15
cdr3_aa: CATSRAGLQNEQYF

j_call: TRBJ2-3
v_call: TRBV7-3
cdr3_aa: CASSPHLTSGTITDTQYF